This T cell receptor beta chain was captured in a study of blood T cells in healthy people across ages. RNA extraction gave at least 5 micrograms of total RNA per sample. Germline CDR1 MNHEY, CDR2 SMNVEV (reference sequence). The CDR3 spans 16 residues. Trimming pared 3 bases from V and 1 base from J, leaving 15 bases between. Primed by a sample-barcoded 5' primer and a J-beta primer mix, a second PCR proceeded for about 6 to 12 cycles. TCRdb reanalysed the 5' RACE reads using MiXCR and keeps one entry per CDR3 protein. Of 1 million or so distinct CDR3 sequences listed, 40% to 50% are singletons. The sequence was collected from a woman aged 55-69 years in good health. This chain uses TRBV27 with TRBJ2-5; D is unresolved. Sequencing was performed on blood. The CDR3 loop reads CASSLVTRNSQETQYF. The CDR3 nucleotides read TGTGCCAGCAGTTTGGTGACACGTAACTCCCAAGAGACCCAGTACTTC.